The text below deals with one T cell receptor (beta chain). The data were produced by immunoSEQ multiplex PCR, yet TCRdb's version contains in-frame clones alone and is incomplete. The sample shows fewer than 110,000 clones, roughly 80% of them seen only once. These data are taken from a study of glioma-infiltrating T cells after dendritic cell vaccination. Study background: Autologous tumor lysate was loaded overnight onto monocyte-derived dendritic cells grown 7 to 8 days with IL-4 and GM-CSF.

This CDR3 has 13 amino acids. CDR1 MNHEY and CDR2 SMNVEV come from the germline V gene (reference sequence). This sequence originates from a human donor with glioblastoma. The sample consisted of blood, taken before dendritic cell vaccination. The chain employs TRBV27 and TRBJ2-5, with D possibly TRBD1 on 6 matching bases. The J call may be wrong; the DNA end is better matched by TRBJ2-7. The CDR3 protein is CASSLGASYEQYF. CDR3 nucleotides: TGTGCCAGCAGTTTGGGGGCGTCCTACGAGCAGTACTTC.